This is a list of T cell receptor beta chains from one sample in a study of shared clonotypes between healthy human individuals. The repertoire was sequenced with immunoSEQ multiplex PCR; TCRdb's copy has only in-frame clones and lacks some. The table shows about 2,200,000 clones, with roughly 91% occurring only once. Sequences were obtained from naive CD8+ T cells from PBMCs. All receptors come from a man between 18 and 35 years old in good health. Some clones in this sample may be carry-over from other donors' samples. The CDR3 runs from the conserved cysteine through the conserved F or W. Each record gives: clone size, D gene, J gene, V gene, CDR3 DNA, CDR3 protein. The D gene is left open where the match is weak. The size entry is marked missing in some rows and otherwise reads once, few, many or a size class.

>-|-|TRBJ2-5|TRBV29-1
TGCACGAAACAGGGACGCCAAGAGACCCAGTACTTC
CTKQGRQETQYF
>-|TRBD1|TRBJ2-3|TRBV6-1
TGTGCCAGCAGTGTTGGGACAGACCCAGATACGCAGTATTTT
CASSVGTDPDTQYF
>-|-|TRBJ2-7|TRBV27
TGTGCCAGCAGTTTCCTAGGGCCTTCAGAGCAGTACTTC
CASSFLGPSEQYF
>-|TRBD2|TRBJ2-3|TRBV28
TGTGCCAGCAGCCCTCCAGCGGGAGGAGCGGGCACAGATACGCAGTATTTT
CASSPPAGGAGTDTQYF
>-|-|TRBJ1-5|TRBV4-2
TGTGCCAGCAGCCAGGACTACTTGGGCGCGAATCAGCCCCAGCATTTT
CASSQDYLGANQPQHF
>-|-|TRBJ2-1|TRBV13
TGTGCCAGCAGCTCGGGAGAGAAGGACTCCTACAATGAGCAGTTCTTC
CASSSGEKDSYNEQFF
>-|-|TRBJ2-3|TRBV25-1
TGTGCCAGCAGTGAAGGCAGGGATACGCAGTATTTT
CASSEGRDTQYF
>-|-|TRBJ2-5|TRBV28
TGTGCCAGCAGTTTAGTCGGGACCCAGTACTTC
CASSLVGTQYF
>-|-|TRBJ2-7|TRBV27
TGTGCCAGCAGTTTCTTCCGCTTAACGACGGGACCCTACGAGCAGTACTTC
CASSFFRLTTGPYEQYF
>-|-|TRBJ1-3|TRBV28
TGTGCCAGCAGTTCACCTCCCAATAACCTCAGGGAGAAGGGAAACACCATATATTTT
CASSSPPNNLREKGNTIYF
>-|TRBD2|TRBJ2-7|TRBV27
TGTGCCAGCAGCATGAGCGGGAGGGCAGGCGAGCAGTACTTC
CASSMSGRAGEQYF
>-|-|TRBJ2-2|TRBV27
TGTGCCAGCAGCGGGACGGAGAACACCGGGGAGCTGTTTTTT
CASSGTENTGELFF
>-|-|TRBJ1-1|TRBV4-1
TGCGCCAGCAGCCCCGGACACGAAGCTTTCTTT
CASSPGHEAFF
>-|TRBD1|TRBJ1-2|TRBV28
TGTGCCAGCAGTCCAAGGGACAGGGCTCTCAACTATGGCTACACCTTC
CASSPRDRALNYGYTF
>once|-|TRBJ1-5|TRBV27
TGTGCCAGCAGTTTGAGCAGGGAGTCGAGCAATCAGCCCCAGCATTTT
CASSLSRESSNQPQHF
>-|TRBD2|TRBJ2-7|TRBV14
TGTGCCAGCAGCCAAGGGGCTAGCGGGAGGGCCAAAACCTCCTACGAGCAGTACTTC
CASSQGASGRAKTSYEQYF
>-|-|TRBJ2-7|TRBV9
TGTGCCAGCAGCGTAGGGCGAGGGCGGTCCGAGCAGTACTTC
CASSVGRGRSEQYF
>-|TRBD2|TRBJ2-2|TRBV4-1
TGCGCCAGCAGCCAAGCAACCGGGACTAGGTCCGGGGAGCTGTTTTTT
CASSQATGTRSGELFF
>-|-|TRBJ2-7|TRBV5-1
TGCGCCAGCAGCCACGCCGGGGACTCCTACGAGCAGTACTTC
CASSHAGDSYEQYF
>-|-|TRBJ2-3|TRBV4-2
TGTGCCAGCAGCCAAGATTGGCAGGGTCGAACAGATACGCAGTATTTT
CASSQDWQGRTDTQYF
>-|-|TRBJ2-1|TRBV4-3
TGCGCCAGCAGCCAAGATTCAGTGGGAGGCCCTAGGCAGTTCTTC
CASSQDSVGGPRQFF
>once|TRBD2|TRBJ2-2|TRBV9
TGTGCCAGCAGCGGCGGACTAGCGGGGGCCGCGAACACCGGGGAGCTGTTTTTT
CASSGGLAGAANTGELFF
>-|TRBD1|TRBJ1-2|TRBV27
TGTGCCAGCAGTTTGGGACAGGGGGCGCCTTTGGATGGCTACACCTTC
CASSLGQGAPLDGYTF
>-|-|TRBJ2-3|TRBV7-8
TGTGCCAGCAGCTCTGATGGGAGTTGGGGCACAGATACGCAGTATTTT
CASSSDGSWGTDTQYF
>-|TRBD1|TRBJ2-2|TRBV10-3
TGTGCCATCTGGACAGGTTCGGAGACCGGGGAGCTGTTTTTT
CAIWTGSETGELFF
>-|-|TRBJ2-1|TRBV5-1
TGCGCCAGCAGCTTGTACAGGGGAGGCAATGAGCAGTTCTTC
CASSLYRGGNEQFF
>-|-|TRBJ1-4|TRBV28
TGTGCCAGCAGATTCGGACATATGGCCCGAAAGGTATATGGCCCAATAAGTGAAAAACTGTTTTTT
CASRFGHMARKVYGPISEKLFF
>-|-|TRBJ2-3|TRBV18
TGTGCCAGCCTGAGAACTTCTATGAGCACAGATACGCAGTATTTT
CASLRTSMSTDTQYF
>-|TRBD1|TRBJ2-5|TRBV27
TGTGCCAGCAGTCCAAACCCGACAGGGGACCAAGAGACCCAGTACTTC
CASSPNPTGDQETQYF
>few|TRBD1|TRBJ1-1|TRBV9
TGTGCCAGCAGCACCCGACAGGGGGAAGCTTTCTTT
CASSTRQGEAFF
>-|-|TRBJ2-7|TRBV28
TGTGCCAGCAGTTTAACGGTTTTGGCATACGAGCAGTACTTC
CASSLTVLAYEQYF
>once|-|TRBJ2-2|TRBV6-5
TGTGCCAGCAGTTACTCGGGCAGGGGAACCGGGGAGCTGTTTTTT
CASSYSGRGTGELFF
>-|-|TRBJ2-5|TRBV19
TGTGCCAGTAGTATAGGCAGGAGGGGAGTCTTGGAGACCCAGTACTTC
CASSIGRRGVLETQYF
>-|-|TRBJ2-5|TRBV28
TGTGCCACCACACGTCCCCTCCTCACGGAAGAGACCCAGTACTTC
CATTRPLLTEETQYF
>-|-|TRBJ1-4|TRBV11-2
TGTGCCAGCAGCCCTCCTCGGGGGGCGCAAGATGAAAAACTGTTTTTT
CASSPPRGAQDEKLFF
>-|-|TRBJ1-2|TRBV6-1
TGTGCCAGCAGTGAAGCGGGAGCTTTGAACTATGGCTACACCTTC
CASSEAGALNYGYTF
>-|-|TRBJ2-2|TRBV28
TGTGCCAGCAGTTTGGGCACAGGGAGGGACACCGGGGAGCTGTTTTTT
CASSLGTGRDTGELFF
>-|-|TRBJ1-3|TRBV28
TGTGCCAGCAGTTCGGTTGAGGCCGACTACTACGGAAACACCATATATTTT
CASSSVEADYYGNTIYF
>-|-|TRBJ2-7|TRBV7-2
TGTGCCAGCAGCCATAGGGGGTACGAGCAGTACTTC
CASSHRGYEQYF
>-|-|TRBJ2-5|TRBV7-9
TGTGCCAGCAGCTTAGCTTACGGCCTAGGTGGGGAGACCCAGTACTTC
CASSLAYGLGGETQYF
>-|-|TRBJ1-5|TRBV5-8
TGTGCCAGCAGCCCAATTTATAGCAATCAGCCCCAGCATTTT
CASSPIYSNQPQHF
>once|-|TRBJ2-1|TRBV14
TGTGCCAGCAGCCAAGATGATGAAAAGCGGTATGAGCAGTTCTTC
CASSQDDEKRYEQFF
>-|-|TRBJ2-7|TRBV15
TGTGCCACCAGCAGCGTCCGGGACCAAGGCGCCTACGAGCAGTACTTC
CATSSVRDQGAYEQYF
>-|TRBD2|TRBJ2-1|TRBV19
TGTGCCACGTCATTAGAGGGCGGGAGGGGCTACAATGAGCAGTTCTTC
CATSLEGGRGYNEQFF
>-|-|TRBJ2-7|TRBV27
TGTGCCTCCTACGAGCAGTACTTC
CASYEQYF
>-|TRBD2|TRBJ2-5|TRBV9
TGTGCCAGCAGCGCCGAGGGACTAGCGGAGACCCAGTACTTC
CASSAEGLAETQYF
>-|TRBD1|TRBJ1-2|TRBV4-3
TGCGCCAGCAGCCAAGATCCGGGACAGGGGAGACCCACCTCTAACTATGGCTACACCTTC
CASSQDPGQGRPTSNYGYTF
>once|TRBD1|TRBJ1-2|TRBV30
TGTGCCTGGACCGGGACAGGGGGCGATGGCTACACCTTC
CAWTGTGGDGYTF
>-|-|TRBJ2-7|TRBV7-9
TGTGCCAGCAGCTTAGCCCAGGGAGTTTCGGGCGAGCAGTACTTC
CASSLAQGVSGEQYF
>once|-|TRBJ2-2|TRBV15
TGTGCCACCAGCAGACCCAAGGCGGCTACAAACACCGGGGAGCTGTTTTTT
CATSRPKAATNTGELFF
>-|-|TRBJ2-7|TRBV28
TGTGCCAGCAGTTTATATGGGGGTTCCTACGAGCAGTACTTC
CASSLYGGSYEQYF
>-|-|TRBJ1-5|TRBV10-2
TGCGCCAGCAGTGAGTGGGAGGACGGCCCTAATCAGCCCCAGCATTTT
CASSEWEDGPNQPQHF
>-|TRBD1|TRBJ2-7|TRBV6-1
TGTGCCAGCAGTGAACTCCGGACAGGGGGGTTCTTCGAGCAGTACTTC
CASSELRTGGFFEQYF
>-|-|TRBJ2-2|TRBV27
TGTGCCAGCAGCCACAGGGTGGGTAACACCGGGGAGCTGTTTTTT
CASSHRVGNTGELFF
>-|-|TRBJ2-5|TRBV5-1
TGCGCCAGAGAAAGTCCGGAGACCCAGTACTTC
CARESPETQYF
>-|-|TRBJ1-3|TRBV6-1
TGTGCCAGCACCCCGGGACTTTCTGGAAACACCATATATTTT
CASTPGLSGNTIYF